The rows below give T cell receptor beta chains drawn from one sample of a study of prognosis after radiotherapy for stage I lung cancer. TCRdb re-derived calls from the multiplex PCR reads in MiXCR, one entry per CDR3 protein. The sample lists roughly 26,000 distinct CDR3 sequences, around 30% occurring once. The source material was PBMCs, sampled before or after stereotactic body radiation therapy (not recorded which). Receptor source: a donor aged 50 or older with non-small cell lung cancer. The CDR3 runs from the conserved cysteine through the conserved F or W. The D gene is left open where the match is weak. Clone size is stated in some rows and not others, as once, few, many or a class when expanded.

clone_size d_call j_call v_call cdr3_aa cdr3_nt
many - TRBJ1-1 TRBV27 CASSSGPIYTEAFF TGTGCCAGCAGTTCCGGGCCTATCTACACTGAAGCTTTCTTT
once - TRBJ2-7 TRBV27 CASSSSDYGSYEQYF TGTGCCAGCAGCTCCAGTGATTACGGCTCCTACGAGCAGTACTTC
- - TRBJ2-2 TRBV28 CASSRRGTGELFF TGTGCCAGCAGTCGAAGGGGCACCGGGGAGCTGTTTTTT
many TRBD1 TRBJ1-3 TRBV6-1 CASSHGQGAVLF TGTGCCAGCAGCCACGGACAGGGCGCCGTTCTTTTT
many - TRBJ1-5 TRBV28 CASSSLRESRQPQHF TGTGCCAGCAGTTCACTAAGGGAAAGTCGTCAGCCCCAGCATTTT
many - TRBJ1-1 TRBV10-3 CAISDLPGQGGTEAFF TGTGCCATCAGTGACCTACCGGGACAAGGGGGTACTGAAGCTTTCTTT
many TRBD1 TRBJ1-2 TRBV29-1 CSARTGGNYGYTF TGCAGCGCCCGGACAGGGGGGAACTATGGCTACACCTTC
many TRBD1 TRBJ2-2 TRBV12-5 CASGLVQGGQGGTGELFF TGTGCTAGTGGTTTGGTACAAGGGGGACAGGGAGGAACCGGGGAGCTGTTTTTT
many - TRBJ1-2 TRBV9 CASSKGAEPYGYTF TGTGCCAGCAGCAAGGGAGCAGAGCCCTATGGCTACACCTTC
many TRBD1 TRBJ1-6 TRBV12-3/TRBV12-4 CASSATGGLSNSPLHF TGTGCCAGCAGTGCCACAGGGGGCCTATCCAATTCACCCCTCCACTTT
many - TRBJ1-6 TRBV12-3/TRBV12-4 CASSLIGWGSPLHF TGTGCCAGCAGTTTGATAGGGTGGGGTTCACCCCTCCACTTT
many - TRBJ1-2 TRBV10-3 CAISESIVGRSRYGYTF TGTGCCATCAGTGAGTCAATTGTGGGCAGGAGTCGGTATGGCTACACCTTC
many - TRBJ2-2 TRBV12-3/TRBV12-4 CASSLILGGRTGELFF TGTGCCAGCAGTTTAATTTTGGGGGGCCGGACCGGGGAGCTGTTTTTT
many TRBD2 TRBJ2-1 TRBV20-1 CSATGTSGRNNEQFF TGCAGTGCTACCGGGACTAGCGGGAGGAACAATGAGCAGTTCTTC
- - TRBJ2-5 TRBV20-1 CSAKDTLMETQYF TGCAGTGCCAAGGACACGCTTATGGAGACCCAGTACTTC
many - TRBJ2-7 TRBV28 CASTPGRTYEQYF TGTGCCAGCACCCCGGGTCGCACCTACGAGCAGTACTTC
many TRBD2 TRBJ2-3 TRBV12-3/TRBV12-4 CASSLTSVTDTQYF TGTGCCAGCAGTTTGACTAGCGTAACAGATACGCAGTATTTT
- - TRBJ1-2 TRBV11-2 CASSLSVGNGYTF TGTGCCAGCAGCTTATCAGTGGGCAATGGCTACACCTTC
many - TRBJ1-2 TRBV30 CAWSVSGRGGYTF TGTGCCTGGAGTGTGTCTGGCCGAGGAGGCTACACCTTC
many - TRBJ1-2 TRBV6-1 CASSPAGTATPSYGYTF TGTGCCAGCAGTCCCGCCGGGACCGCTACACCAAGCTATGGCTACACCTTC
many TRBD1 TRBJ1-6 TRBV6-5 CASSLYPGQTDSPLHF TGTGCCAGCAGTTTATACCCGGGACAGACGGATTCACCCCTCCACTTT
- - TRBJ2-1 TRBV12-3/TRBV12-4 CACSVRQNNEQFF TGTGCCTGCAGTGTAAGACAGAACAATGAGCAGTTCTTC
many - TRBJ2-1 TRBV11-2 CASSLDAQREQFF TGTGCCAGCAGCTTAGATGCCCAGCGGGAGCAGTTCTTC
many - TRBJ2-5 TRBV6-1 CASRSTGQETQYF TGTGCCAGCAGATCGACAGGACAAGAGACCCAGTACTTC